This TCR beta chain was observed in a study of post-analysis software for immune sequencing data. The wider study: The patients showed relapsing-remitting, secondary progressive and progressive-relapsing multiple sclerosis courses. General study results and limits: There were five TRBV segments more frequent in patients than controls, and TRBV5-6, TRBV5-1 and TRBV20-1 were among them. Normalized Chao1 diversity was significantly lower in multiple sclerosis patients than in controls.

Regarding this clonotype: Its specificity is not known.

With 5 bases removed from V and 10 bases from J, the gap between germline ends came to 17 bases. The germline V gene has CDR1 PRHDT and CDR2 FYEKMQ (reference sequence). The CDR3 extends over 13 amino acids. TCR beta cDNA libraries had unique molecular identifiers. Via MiXCR, TCRdb re-called the PCR reads, giving one row per CDR3 protein. The sample has around 400,000 distinct CDR3 sequences; 35% to 45% are singletons. This clonotype originated in a girl aged 2 to 10 with multiple sclerosis. The sequenced sample was blood. This chain uses TRBV13 with TRBJ1-2; TRBD1 is a possible D gene (6 bases). The CDR3 protein is CASSAGTPGVYTF. The DNA for the CDR3 is TGTGCCAGCAGCGCCGGGACGCCAGGGGTCTACACCTTC.